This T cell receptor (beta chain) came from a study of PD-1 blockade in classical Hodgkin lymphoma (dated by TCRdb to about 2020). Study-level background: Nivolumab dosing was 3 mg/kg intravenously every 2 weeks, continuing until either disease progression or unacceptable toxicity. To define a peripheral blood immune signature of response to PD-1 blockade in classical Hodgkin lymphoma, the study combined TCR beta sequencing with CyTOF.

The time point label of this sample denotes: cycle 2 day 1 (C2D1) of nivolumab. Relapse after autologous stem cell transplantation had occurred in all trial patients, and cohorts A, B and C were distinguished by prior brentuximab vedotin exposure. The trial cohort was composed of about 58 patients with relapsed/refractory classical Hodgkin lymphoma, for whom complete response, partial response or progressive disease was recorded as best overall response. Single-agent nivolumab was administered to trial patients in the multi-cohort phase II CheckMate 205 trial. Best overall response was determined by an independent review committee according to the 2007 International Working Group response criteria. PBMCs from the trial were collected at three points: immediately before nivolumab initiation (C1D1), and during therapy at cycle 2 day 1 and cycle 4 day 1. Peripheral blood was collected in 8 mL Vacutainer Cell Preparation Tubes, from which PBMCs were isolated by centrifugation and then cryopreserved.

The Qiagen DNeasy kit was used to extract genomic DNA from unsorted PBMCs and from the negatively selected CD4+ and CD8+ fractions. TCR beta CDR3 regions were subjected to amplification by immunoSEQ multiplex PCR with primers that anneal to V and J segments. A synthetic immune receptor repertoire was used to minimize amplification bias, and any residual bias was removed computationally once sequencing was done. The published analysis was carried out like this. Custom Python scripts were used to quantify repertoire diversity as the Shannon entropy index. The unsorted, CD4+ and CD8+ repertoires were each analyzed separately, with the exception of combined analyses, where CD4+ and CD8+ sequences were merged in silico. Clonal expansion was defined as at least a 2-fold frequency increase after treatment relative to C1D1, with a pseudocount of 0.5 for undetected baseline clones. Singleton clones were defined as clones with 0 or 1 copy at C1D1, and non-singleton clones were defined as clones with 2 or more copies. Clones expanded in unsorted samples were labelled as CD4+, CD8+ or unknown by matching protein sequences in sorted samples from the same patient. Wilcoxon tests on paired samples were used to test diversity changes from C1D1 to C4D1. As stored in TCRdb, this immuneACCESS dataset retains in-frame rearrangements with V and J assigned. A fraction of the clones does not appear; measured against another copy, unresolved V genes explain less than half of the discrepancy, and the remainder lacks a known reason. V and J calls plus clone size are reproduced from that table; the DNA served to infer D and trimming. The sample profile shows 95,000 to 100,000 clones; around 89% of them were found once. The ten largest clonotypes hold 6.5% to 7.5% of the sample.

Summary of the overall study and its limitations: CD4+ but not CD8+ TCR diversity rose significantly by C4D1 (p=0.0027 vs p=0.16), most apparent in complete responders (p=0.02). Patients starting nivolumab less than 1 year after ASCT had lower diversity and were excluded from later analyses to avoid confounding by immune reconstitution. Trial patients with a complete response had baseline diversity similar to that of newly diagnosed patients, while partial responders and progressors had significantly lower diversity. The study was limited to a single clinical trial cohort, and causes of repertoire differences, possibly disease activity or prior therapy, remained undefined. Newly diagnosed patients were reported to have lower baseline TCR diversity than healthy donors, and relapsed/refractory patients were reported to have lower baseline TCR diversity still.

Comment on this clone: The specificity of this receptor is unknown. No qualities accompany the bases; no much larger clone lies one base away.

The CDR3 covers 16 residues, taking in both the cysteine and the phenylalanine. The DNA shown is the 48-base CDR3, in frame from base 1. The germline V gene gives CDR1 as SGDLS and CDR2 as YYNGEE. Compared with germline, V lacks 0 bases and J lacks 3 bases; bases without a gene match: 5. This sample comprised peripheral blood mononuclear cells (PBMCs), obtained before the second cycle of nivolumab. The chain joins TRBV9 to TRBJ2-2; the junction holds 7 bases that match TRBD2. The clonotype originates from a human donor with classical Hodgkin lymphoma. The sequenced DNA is TGTGCCAGCAGCGTAGTTTCGGGGGGATACACCGGGGAGCTGTTTTTT. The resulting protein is CASSVVSGGYTGELFF.